The 29 T cell receptor beta chains reported below all come from one sample, sequenced in a study of blood T cell repertoires in COVID-19. Generated by immunoSEQ multiplex PCR, the TCRdb table keeps only in-frame clones and is missing some. This table holds roughly 400,000 clones, approximately 87% found once. What was sequenced was PBMCs or T cells enriched from blood (not recorded which). The source is a woman aged 50 to 60 who had recovered from COVID-19.

On this clone: The junction departs from the called germline gene at one end, perhaps through a read error. The J gene is TRBJ1-2, the V gene TRBV3-1 (or the pseudogene TRBV3-2); D is unresolved. Germline assignment: CDR1 LGHDT and CDR2 YNNKEL (reference sequence). This CDR3 is built from 11 residues. CDR3 sequence reads: CASSQGEPRAF. CDR3 DNA: TGTGCCAGCAGCCAAGGGGAACCGAGGGCATTC.

The chain has TRBV30 and TRBJ1-6, with D possibly TRBD1 on 6 matching bases. CDR3 length: 16 residues. V lost 0 bases, J lost 7 bases, and 16 bases lay in between. Per germline, CDR1 GTSNPN and CDR2 SVGIG (reference sequence). CDR3 DNA sequence: TGTGCCTGGAGTGTACGGGGGGCGGCAGGGAATTCACCCCTCCACTTT. It encodes CAWSVRGAAGNSPLHF.

This clone has just one count. Other DNA sequences of this sample code for an identical CDR3. The chain has TRBV6-1 and TRBJ2-6; tentative D call: TRBD1 (5 bases). Germline V CDR1 and CDR2: MNHNS, SASEGT. Trimming cost V 1 base and J 2 bases, with 6 bases left between them. This CDR3 region has 15 residues. DNA for the CDR3: TGTGCCAGCAGTGAAGGCAGGGCTGGGGCCAACGTCCTGACTTTC. Translation gives CASSEGRAGANVLTF.

The rearrangement links TRBV9 to TRBJ1-2, with a weak D call TRBD1 (5 bases). CDR1 and CDR2 (germline): SGDLS, YYNGEE. This CDR3 is built from 14 residues. V lost 3 bases to trimming and J lost 1 base, with 10 bases between them. The CDR3 loop reads CASSADRLNYGYTF. The CDR3 DNA sequence: TGTGCCAGCAGCGCCGACAGACTTAACTATGGCTACACCTTC.

The chain employs TRBV20-1 and TRBJ1-2, with D unclear. CDR3 length equals 13 residues. Germline CDR1 reads DFQATT; CDR2 reads SNEGSKA (reference sequence). Trimming took off 3 bases at V and 8 bases at J, with 16 bases between the two ends. Written as DNA, the CDR3 is TGCAGTGCTAGTGGGAGGGAAGGTCAGGGCTACACCTTC. It encodes CSASGREGQGYTF.

This rearrangement joins TRBV30 to TRBJ1-5; weak D call: TRBD1 (5 bases). V was clipped by 0 bases and J by 6 bases, with 18 bases between them. Germline V gene sequence: CDR1 GTSNPN, CDR2 SVGIG (reference sequence). The CDR3 is 16 residues long. CDR3 amino acids: CAWSVPLGRGGQPQHF. The CDR3 region has the DNA TGTGCCTGGAGTGTCCCCCTTGGGCGGGGGGGTCAGCCCCAGCATTTT.

CDR3 sequence reads: CASSWGQGFNQPQHF. The CDR3 region has the DNA TGTGCCAGCAGCTGGGGACAGGGTTTTAATCAGCCCCAGCATTTT. The genes are TRBV5-6 and TRBJ1-5, with 9 bases fitting TRBD1. V lost 3 bases and J lost 4; bases outside the gene matches: 5. CDR1 and CDR2 from the germline V gene are SGHDT and YYEEEE. This CDR3 is built from 15 residues.

The chain links TRBV14 to TRBJ2-5; TRBD1 matches at 11 bases. Germline CDR1 and CDR2: SGHDN and FVKESK. J was trimmed by 2 bases and V by 4 bases; bases with no gene match: 3. The CDR3 totals 15 residues. CDR3 bases: TGTGCCAGCAGCCTTGGGACAGGGGGACAAGAGACCCAGTACTTC. Translating gives CASSLGTGGQETQYF.

The chain recombines TRBV29-1 with TRBJ2-6; the D gene is possibly TRBD2 (5 bases). CDR1 and CDR2 from the germline V gene are SQVTM and ANQGSEA. The CDR3 sequence is 15 residues long. The ends were cut back, 4 bases at V and 1 base at J, with 11 bases in the middle. The CDR3 DNA sequence: TGCAGCGTTGCCAGCGGACGGTCTGGGGCCAACGTCCTGACTTTC. Translating gives CSVASGRSGANVLTF.

The chain joins TRBV4-3 to TRBJ2-7; D is perhaps TRBD2 (5 bases). V gave up 0 bases and J gave up 3 bases, with 9 bases separating them. This CDR3 region has 14 residues. The germline CDR1 and CDR2 sequences are LGHNA and YSLEER. For the CDR3, the DNA is TGCGCCAGCAGCCAAGATTCGGGGTTCTACGAGCAGTACTTC. Translating gives CASSQDSGFYEQYF.

The rearrangement uses TRBV7-3 and TRBJ1-6; D is uncertain. Germline CDR1 and CDR2: SGHTA and FQGTGA. The CDR3 is made up of 13 amino acids. Trimming removed 2 bases at V and 4 bases at J, with 3 bases between. The CDR3 loop is CASSLEYNSPLHF. DNA of the CDR3: TGTGCCAGCAGCTTAGAGTATAATTCACCCCTCCACTTT.

In this sample, this clone turned up once. This chain connects TRBV25-1 to TRBJ2-5; D perhaps matches TRBD1 (5 bases). Germline loops: CDR1 MGHDK, CDR2 SYGVNS. Deletions cut 8 bases from V and 5 bases from J, with 15 bases between. CDR3 length equals 13 residues. Here the CDR3 DNA reads TGTGCCAGCCGCCAGGGCGGTGGGGAGACCCAGTACTTC. Its protein is CASRQGGGETQYF.

The genes are TRBV28 and TRBJ1-1; tentative D call: TRBD1 (6 bases). The CDR3 runs 13 residues. The germline CDR1 and CDR2 sequences are MDHEN and SYDVKM. The V end lost 6 bases, the J end lost 0 bases, and 8 bases lay between the germline ends. The CDR3 nucleotides read TGTGCCAGCAGAGACAGGCTGAACACTGAAGCTTTCTTT. As protein: CASRDRLNTEAFF.

This chain connects TRBV4-1 to TRBJ1-1; tentative D call: TRBD1 (5 bases). The V gene's germline CDR1 is MGHRA and CDR2 YSYEKL. This CDR3 region has 14 residues. With 2 bases removed from V and 11 bases from J, the gap between germline ends came to 18 bases. CDR3 residues: CASSQPGRTLEAFF. CDR3 DNA sequence: TGCGCCAGCAGCCAACCGGGTCGGACACTCGAGGCTTTCTTT.

V usage is TRBV7-9 and J usage is TRBJ2-1; TRBD1 is a possible D gene (6 bases). This CDR3 spans 13 amino acids. The germline V gene encodes CDR1 SEHNR and CDR2 FQNEAQ (reference sequence). V lost 5 bases to trimming and J lost 15 bases, with 20 bases between them. The chain's CDR3 is CASSHRDKADPFF. As DNA, the CDR3 is TGTGCCAGCAGCCACCGGGACAAGGCAGATCCGTTCTTC.

V and J are TRBV5-1 and TRBJ1-3; 7 bases are a match to TRBD1. Germline V gene lookup returns CDR1 SGHRS and CDR2 YFSETQ. The junction had 3 bases not matched to a gene; V was cut back by 6 bases and J by 3 bases. The CDR3 consists of 13 residues. CDR3 region: CASTGGFGNTIYF. The CDR3 coding sequence is TGCGCCAGCACAGGGGGTTTTGGAAACACCATATATTTT.

The chain employs TRBV27 and TRBJ1-6, with D maybe TRBD1 (6 bases). CDR3 length equals 15 residues. The germline V gene has CDR1 MNHEY and CDR2 SMNVEV (reference sequence). Trimming shortened V by 6 bases and J by 2 bases, and 11 bases separated the two germline ends. The CDR3 loop reads CASRDRQTYNSPLHF. CDR3 nucleotides: TGTGCCAGCAGGGACAGACAGACCTATAATTCACCCCTCCACTTT.

The chain couples TRBV7-9 to TRBJ1-4, with 8 bases that match TRBD1. The CDR3 loop spans 16 amino acids. CDR1 is SEHNR and CDR2 is FQNEAQ in the germline V gene (reference sequence). The trim removed 5 bases at V and 3 bases at J, leaving 8 bases unmatched. In DNA form, the CDR3 reads TGTGCCAGCAGCCCTAGGACAGGGATCGCTAATGAAAAACTGTTTTTT. It specifies CASSPRTGIANEKLFF. The whole variable domain, filled in from reference TRBV7-9 and TRBJ1-4, reads DTGVSQNPRHKITKRGQNVTFRCDPISEHNRLYWYRQTLGQGPEFLTYFQNEAQLEKSRLLSDRFSAERPKGSFSTLEIQRTEQGDSAMYLCASSPRTGIANEKLFFGSGTQLSVL.

This clone was counted between two and nine times. The genes are TRBV30 and TRBJ1-4; no clear D. CDR3 length: 14 amino acids. The germline V gene encodes CDR1 GTSNPN and CDR2 SVGIG (reference sequence). V dropped 3 bases and J dropped 4 bases, with 12 bases sitting between them. The CDR3 DNA follows: TGTGCCTGGAGAACCGGGATCTATAATGAAAAACTGTTTTTT. Encoded protein: CAWRTGIYNEKLFF.

The gene calls are TRBV3-1 (or the pseudogene TRBV3-2) and TRBJ2-1; 8 bases are a match to TRBD2. V was clipped by 7 bases and J by 5 bases; unmatched bases: 7. The CDR3 has 14 amino acids. Germline V gives CDR1 LGHDT, CDR2 YNNKEL (reference sequence). The CDR3: CASKQSGGNNEQFF. The DNA for the CDR3 is TGTGCCAGCAAACAAAGCGGGGGAAACAATGAGCAGTTCTTC.

This clone was seen a single time. The chain couples TRBV18 to TRBJ1-2, with D possibly matching TRBD1 (5 bases). Germline V gives CDR1 KGHSH, CDR2 LQKENI. The CDR3 length is 15 residues. V shed 0 bases and J shed 2 bases, with 10 bases lying between them. CDR3 coding DNA: TGTGCCAGCTCACCACCGGCCAGGGTAAACTATGGCTACACCTTC. It translates to CASSPPARVNYGYTF.

This clone was detected only once. V gene TRBV5-1 combines with J gene TRBJ1-1, with a weak D call TRBD1 (5 bases). The V and J ends lost 3 bases and 4 bases respectively, with 10 bases between them. CDR3 length: 13 residues. Germline-derived CDR1 and CDR2 are SGHRS and YFSETQ. CDR3 in amino acids: CASSSDSFTEAFF. The CDR3 DNA is TGCGCCAGCAGCTCCGACAGCTTCACTGAAGCTTTCTTT.

Here the CDR3 reads CASSPPDRGGNTIYF. CDR3 bases: TGTGCCAGCTCACCACCGGACAGGGGTGGAAACACCATATATTTT. The chain couples TRBV18 to TRBJ1-3, with 9 bases that match TRBD1. V was pared by 0 bases and J by 3 bases, with 0 bases of the junction left unmatched. Germline assignment: CDR1 KGHSH and CDR2 LQKENI. The CDR3 consists of 15 residues.

The chain has TRBV5-1 and TRBJ2-1; 7 nucleotides match TRBD1. This CDR3 is built from 16 residues. V shed 2 bases and J 0 bases; nucleotides not matched to a gene: 5. Germline lookup yields CDR1 SGHRS and CDR2 YFSETQ. As DNA, the CDR3 is TGCGCCAGCAGCTTACTAGGGACAGTCTCCTACAATGAGCAGTTCTTC. It codes for CASSLLGTVSYNEQFF.

This clone was recorded a few times. The V call is TRBV10-3, the J call TRBJ2-1, with D hard to call. The CDR3 has 12 amino acids. Trimming took off 5 bases at V and 7 bases at J, with 9 bases between the two ends. The germline V gene encodes CDR1 ENHRY and CDR2 SYGVKD. Written as DNA, the CDR3 is TGTGCCATCAGTCGACATGGGAATGAGCAGTTCTTC. Amino acid sequence: CAISRHGNEQFF.

The chain couples TRBV18 to TRBJ1-3; D ambiguous. V lost 5 bases, J lost 0 bases, and 17 bases lay in between. Germline values: CDR1 KGHSH, CDR2 LQKENI. The CDR3 contains 17 residues. The CDR3 spells CASSYSSGSSSGNTIYF. CDR3 nucleotides: TGTGCCAGCTCATACTCCTCCGGGAGTAGCTCTGGAAACACCATATATTTT.

In its sample, this clone was seen a few times. V usage is TRBV7-9 and J usage is TRBJ2-7; 8 bases agree with TRBD1. The CDR3 totals 15 residues. J gave up 6 bases and V 5 bases, and 12 bases lay outside the gene matches. The germline V gene has CDR1 SEHNR and CDR2 FQNEAQ (reference sequence). The CDR3 region has the DNA TGTGCCAGCAGCCCCGACAGGGGAGGTCAGGGCGAGCAGTACTTC. It encodes CASSPDRGGQGEQYF. The full variable domain, its missing parts supplied by reference TRBV7-9 and TRBJ2-7, is DTGVSQNPRHKITKRGQNVTFRCDPISEHNRLYWYRQTLGQGPEFLTYFQNEAQLEKSRLLSDRFSAERPKGSFSTLEIQRTEQGDSAMYLCASSPDRGGQGEQYFGPGTRLTVT.

The chain carries TRBV4-1 and TRBJ1-1, with 8 bases fitting TRBD1. This CDR3 region has 19 residues. Germline V gives CDR1 MGHRA, CDR2 YSYEKL. V gave up 1 base and J gave up 5 bases; unmatched junction bases: 18. The CDR3 is CASSQGMSRGPLRETEAFF. CDR3 bases: TGCGCCAGCAGCCAAGGTATGAGCAGGGGGCCTCTAAGAGAGACTGAAGCTTTCTTT.

The chain joins TRBV7-9 to TRBJ1-1; weak D call: TRBD1 (6 bases). This CDR3 region has 15 residues. Germline V gene lookup returns CDR1 SEHNR and CDR2 FQNEAQ (reference sequence). Trimming shortened V by 8 bases and J by 4 bases, and 20 bases separated the two germline ends. CDR3 amino acids: CASSPGSGAFTEAFF. CDR3 nucleotides: TGTGCCAGCTCCCCAGGATCAGGGGCTTTCACTGAAGCTTTCTTT.